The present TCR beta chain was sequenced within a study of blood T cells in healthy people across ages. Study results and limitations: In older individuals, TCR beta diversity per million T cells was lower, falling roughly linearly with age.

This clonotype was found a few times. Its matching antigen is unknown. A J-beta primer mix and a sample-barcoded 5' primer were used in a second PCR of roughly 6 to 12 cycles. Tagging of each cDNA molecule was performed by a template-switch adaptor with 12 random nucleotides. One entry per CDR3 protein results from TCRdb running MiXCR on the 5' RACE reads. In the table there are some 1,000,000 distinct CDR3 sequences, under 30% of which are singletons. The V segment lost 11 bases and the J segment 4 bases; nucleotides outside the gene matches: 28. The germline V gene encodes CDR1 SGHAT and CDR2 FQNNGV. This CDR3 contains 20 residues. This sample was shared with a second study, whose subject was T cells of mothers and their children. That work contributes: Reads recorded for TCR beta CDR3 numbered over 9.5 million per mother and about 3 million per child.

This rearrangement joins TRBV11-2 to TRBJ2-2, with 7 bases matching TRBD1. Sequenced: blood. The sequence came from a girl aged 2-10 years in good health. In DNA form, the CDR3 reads TGTGCCGGGTCCGGGACAGCGGATTTGGATCCCGGGTGGGGCACCGGGGAGCTGTTTTTT. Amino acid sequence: CAGSGTADLDPGWGTGELFF. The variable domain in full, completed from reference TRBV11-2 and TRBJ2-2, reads EAGVAQSPRYKIIEKRQSVAFWCNPISGHATLYWYQQILGQGPKLLIQFQNNGVVDDSQLPKDRFSAERLKGVDSTLKIQPAKLEDSAVYLCAGSGTADLDPGWGTGELFFGEGSRLTVL.